This T cell receptor (beta chain) was sequenced for a study of blood T cells in healthy people across ages (dated by TCRdb to the mid-2010s). In the study overall: In model experiments, template switching captured about one uniquely barcoded TCR beta cDNA molecule for every two T cells. Age-related changes in TCR beta repertoire diversity were measured in the study by deep sequencing normalized with unique cDNA molecular identifiers. The donors were divided into four age groups: young (average around 16 years), middle-aged (about 40), aged (62) and long-lived (roughly 86). To avoid experimental bias, donors of different ages were spread randomly across the sequencing lanes. The study analyzed two additional independent replicas of 1 million unique cDNA reads from the same blood draw for two donors, one aged 18 to 30 and one aged 80 or older. On the study overall, not on this receptor specifically: Because the CMV infection status of the donors was unknown, age-related changes in expanded clonotypes may potentially have been confounded. Observed TCR beta diversity correlated strongly with the percentage of naive T cells measured by flow cytometry. Compared with the aged group, more naive CD4+ T cells, fewer expanded clones and increased TCR diversity were shown by the long-lived group, suggesting age selection. Estimates of total diversity based on one million sequenced T cells were regarded as lower bounds and as underestimates. Observed TCR beta diversity per million T cells fell roughly linearly with age, and a significant reduction was already apparent by age roughly 40. Since profiling was done on bulk unsorted PBMCs, naive and antigen-experienced compartments could not be conclusively compared.

Donors were roughly 40 systemically healthy Caucasian individuals from Russia aged roughly 6 to 90 years. About 10 milliliters of peripheral blood were drawn from each donor into EDTA-treated Vacutainer tubes. Ficoll-Paque density-gradient centrifugation was used to isolate PBMCs, with at least 6.5 million per sample. Total RNA, at least 5.5 micrograms per sample, was extracted from PBMCs with Trizol reagent. The percentages of naive CD45RAhigh/CD27high T cells were determined by flow cytometry on a PBMC aliquot from every donor. CDR1 and CDR2 are drawn from the germline V gene (reference sequence): MNHNY, SVGAGI. Inclusive of the bounding cysteine and phenylalanine, the CDR3 is 13 residues long. Of all the DNA, just the CDR3 is kept, 39 bases in frame from base 1. Between the V and J ends, shortened by 7 bases and 1 base respectively, the junction contains 9 bases. A remark on this clonotype: This receptor's antigen is unknown. No base quality values were provided; no much bigger clone lies one nucleotide off.

The library was obtained by 5' RACE. Sequencing used an Illumina HiSeq 2500. A second roughly 7 to 12 cycle PCR used a sample-barcoded 5' primer and a J-beta primer mix. A template-switch 5' adaptor carrying 12 random nucleotides introduced a unique molecular identifier onto each TCR beta cDNA molecule. Each sample yielded at least 2.5 million CDR3-containing paired-end reads. First-strand cDNA synthesis was performed from all RNA using the Mint cDNA synthesis kit, with priming by a TRBC-specific oligonucleotide. All cDNA was treated with uracil-DNA glycosylase and then went through a first 18-cycle PCR with the universal primers M1SS and BC2_uni_R. Per the authors' processing: For normalization, 1 million high-quality reads, each with a distinct molecular identifier, were randomly selected from each sample. Instead of being binned into consensus sequences, reads that shared molecular identifiers were thrown out. MiTCR, set to a Q25 quality threshold and the strictest error-elimination algorithm, was used for CDR3 identification, clonotype clustering and error correction. A nonparametric unseen species model using Euler transformation provided a lower-bound estimate of total TCR beta diversity. The public reads were run again by TCRdb, first through fastp at Q25 and then through MiXCR, and only productive beta chains were kept. Rows are unified per CDR3 protein, each entry keeping the most common DNA and genes. Here the V and J calls rest on TCRdb's processing, not on the authors' analysis. Present in this sample are roughly 800,000 distinct CDR3 sequences, about three fifths of which were seen just once. The biggest ten clones account for roughly 22% of the sample.

The chain employs TRBV6-6 and TRBJ2-3; no D gene is confidently identified. This TCR was sampled from a man in his thirties or forties in good health. The sequencing input was blood. The CDR3 protein: CASNRGGTDTQYF. The bases read TGTGCCAGCAATCGAGGCGGCACAGATACGCAGTATTTT.